This entry is about one T cell receptor (beta chain). Its target is not known. The data stem from a study of T-cell memory formation after mild COVID-19. Whole-study findings and limits: Proof of SARS-CoV-2 specificity was absent for the second-wave clones that crested on day 37. Clones that contracted clustered mainly in CM and EM if CD4+ and in EMRA if CD8+. Researchers found some responding clones in pre-infection memory, a sign that cross-reactive memory joined.

TCRdb reanalysed the 5' RACE reads using MiXCR and keeps one entry per CDR3 protein. Of roughly 300,000 distinct CDR3 sequences in the sample, roughly 8.2% were seen once. Germline V gene lookup returns CDR1 DFQATT and CDR2 SNEGSKA (reference sequence). V was pared by 6 bases and J by 5 bases, with 13 bases of the junction left unmatched. The CDR3 has 17 amino acids. The origin of this receptor is a young man who had mild COVID-19 (a few samples of this study predate the infection). Cell type and time point are not known. Source material: PBMCs or a T cell subset sorted from them (not recorded which). The rearrangement links TRBV20-1 to TRBJ2-5; 15 bases fit TRBD2. This CDR3 reads CSAWRTSGGAAIETQYF. Here the CDR3 DNA reads TGCAGTGCCTGGAGGACTAGCGGGGGGGCCGCGATCGAGACCCAGTACTTC.